The clone carrying this T cell receptor beta chain turned up a few times. Its target is unknown. CDR3 size: 15 residues. Germline CDR1 is MNHEY and CDR2 is SMNVEV (reference sequence). V lost 5 bases to trimming and J lost 10 bases; unmatched junction nucleotides: 9. The data stem from a study of blood T cells in healthy people across ages. Whole-study results and caveats: Higher naive T cell percentage went strongly together with higher TCR beta diversity.

Donors gave around 10 milliliters of peripheral blood apiece. A second PCR, run for about 7 to 12 cycles, used a sample-barcoded 5' primer plus a J-beta primer mix. Every sample returned 2.5 million or more CDR3-containing paired-end reads. Each CDR3 protein is one row after TCRdb ran MiXCR on the 5' RACE reads. The table lists about 640,000 distinct CDR3 sequences, about 30% of them singletons. The chain is built from TRBV27 and TRBJ1-6, with 9 bases matching TRBD1. The sequenced material came from blood. The receptor was derived from an elderly woman in good health. The CDR3 spells CASSPTGGYGSPLHF. The CDR3 bases are TGTGCCAGCAGTCCGACAGGGGGATACGGGTCACCCCTCCACTTT.